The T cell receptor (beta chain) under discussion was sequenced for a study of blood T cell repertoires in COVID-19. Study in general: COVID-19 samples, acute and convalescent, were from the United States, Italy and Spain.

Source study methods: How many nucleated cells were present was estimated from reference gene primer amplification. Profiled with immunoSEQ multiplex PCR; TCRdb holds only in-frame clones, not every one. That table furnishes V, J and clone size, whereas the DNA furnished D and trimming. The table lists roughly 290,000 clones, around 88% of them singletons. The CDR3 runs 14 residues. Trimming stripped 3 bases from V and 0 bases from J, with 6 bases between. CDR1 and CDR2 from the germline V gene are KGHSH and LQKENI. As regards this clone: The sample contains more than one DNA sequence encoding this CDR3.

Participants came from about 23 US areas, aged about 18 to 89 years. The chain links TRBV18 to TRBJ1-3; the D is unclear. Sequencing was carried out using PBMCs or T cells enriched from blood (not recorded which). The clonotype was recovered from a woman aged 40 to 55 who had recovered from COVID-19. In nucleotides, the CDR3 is TGTGCCAGCTCACCCGGGTCCTCTGGAAACACCATATATTTT. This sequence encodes CASSPGSSGNTIYF.